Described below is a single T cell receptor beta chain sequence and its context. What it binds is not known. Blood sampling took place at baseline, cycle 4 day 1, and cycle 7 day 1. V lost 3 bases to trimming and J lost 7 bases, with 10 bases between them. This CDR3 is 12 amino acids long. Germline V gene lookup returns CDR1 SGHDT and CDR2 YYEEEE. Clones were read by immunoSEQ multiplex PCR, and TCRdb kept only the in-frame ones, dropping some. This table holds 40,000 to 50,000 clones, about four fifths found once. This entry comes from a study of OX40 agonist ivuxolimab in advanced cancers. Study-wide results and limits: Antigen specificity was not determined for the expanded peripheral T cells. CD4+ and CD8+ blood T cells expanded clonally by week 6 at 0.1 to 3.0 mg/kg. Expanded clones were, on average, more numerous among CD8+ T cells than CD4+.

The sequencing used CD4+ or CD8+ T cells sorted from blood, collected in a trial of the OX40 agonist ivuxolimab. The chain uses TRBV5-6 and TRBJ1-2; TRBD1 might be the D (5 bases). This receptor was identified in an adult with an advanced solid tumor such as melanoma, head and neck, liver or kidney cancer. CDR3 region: CASSSQGSGYTF. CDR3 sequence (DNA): TGTGCCAGCAGCTCTCAGGGTTCTGGCTACACCTTC.